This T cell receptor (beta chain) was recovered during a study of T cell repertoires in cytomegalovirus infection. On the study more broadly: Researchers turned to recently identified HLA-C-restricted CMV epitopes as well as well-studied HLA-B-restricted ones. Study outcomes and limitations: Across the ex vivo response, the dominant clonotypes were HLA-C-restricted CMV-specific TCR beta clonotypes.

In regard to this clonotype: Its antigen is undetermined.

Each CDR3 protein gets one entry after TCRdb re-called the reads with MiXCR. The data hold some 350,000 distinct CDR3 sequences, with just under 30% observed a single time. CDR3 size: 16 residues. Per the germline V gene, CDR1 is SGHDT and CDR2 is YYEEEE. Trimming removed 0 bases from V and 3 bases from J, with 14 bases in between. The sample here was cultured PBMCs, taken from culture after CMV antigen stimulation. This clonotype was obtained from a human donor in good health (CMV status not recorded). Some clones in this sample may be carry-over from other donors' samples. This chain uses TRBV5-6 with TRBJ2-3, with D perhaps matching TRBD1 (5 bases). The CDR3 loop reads CASSLEGQGSTDTQYF. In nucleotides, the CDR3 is TGTGCCAGCAGCTTGGAAGGTCAGGGCTCGACAGATACGCAGTATTTT.